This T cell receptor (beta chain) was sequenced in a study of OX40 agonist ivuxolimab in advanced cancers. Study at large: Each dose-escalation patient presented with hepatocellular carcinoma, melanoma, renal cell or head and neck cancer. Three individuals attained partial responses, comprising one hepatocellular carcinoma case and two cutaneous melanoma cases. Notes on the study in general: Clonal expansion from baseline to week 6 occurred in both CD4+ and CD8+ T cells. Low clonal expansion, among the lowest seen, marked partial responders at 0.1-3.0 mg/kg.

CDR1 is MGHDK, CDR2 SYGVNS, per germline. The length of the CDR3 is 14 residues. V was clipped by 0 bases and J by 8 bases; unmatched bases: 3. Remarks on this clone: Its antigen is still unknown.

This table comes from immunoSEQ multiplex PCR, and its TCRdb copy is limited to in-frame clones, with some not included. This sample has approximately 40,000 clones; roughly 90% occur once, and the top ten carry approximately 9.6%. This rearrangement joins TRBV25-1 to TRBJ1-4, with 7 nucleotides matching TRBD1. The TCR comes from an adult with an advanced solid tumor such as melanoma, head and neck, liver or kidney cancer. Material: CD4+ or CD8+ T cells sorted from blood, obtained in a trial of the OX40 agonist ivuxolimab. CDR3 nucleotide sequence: TGTGCCAGCAGTGAATACGGGACAGCGGAAAAACTGTTTTTT. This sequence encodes CASSEYGTAEKLFF.